A selection of T cell receptor beta chains follows, all from one sample in a study of human T cells and chemical hapten exposure. TCRdb processed the RACE reads anew with MiXCR; each CDR3 protein has one entry. The data hold 350,000 to 450,000 distinct CDR3 sequences, with less than 6.5% observed a single time. The sequenced sample was whole blood, obtained in connection with sensitization to the hapten diphenylcyclopropenone (DPC). These receptors were obtained from a woman aged 45-65 years with alopecia areata. Some clones in this sample may be carry-over from other donors' samples. Each CDR3 is given with its conserved first and last residue. Fields, in order: V gene, CDR3 protein.

V: TRBV4-3
CDR3: CASSPFAGTGAGNTIYF

V: TRBV5-1
CDR3: CASSSTGFYEQYF

V: TRBV5-6
CDR3: CASSLVQVYEQYF

V: TRBV5-1
CDR3: CASSWAQGPQETQYF

V: TRBV20-1
CDR3: CSARDPGAGAREGYTF

V: TRBV11-2
CDR3: CASSLGGGSETQYF

V: TRBV7-3
CDR3: CASSLRGPEELVGANVLTF

V: TRBV6-5
CDR3: CASSYSGGSNYGYTF

V: TRBV7-2
CDR3: CASSFATTGELFF

V: TRBV5-1
CDR3: CASSLRQPEGQYF

V: TRBV25-1
CDR3: CASSYDGSNTEAFF

V: TRBV5-1
CDR3: CASSLGRGTSATGTDTQYF

V: TRBV3-1
CDR3: CASSQEVRAESAFF